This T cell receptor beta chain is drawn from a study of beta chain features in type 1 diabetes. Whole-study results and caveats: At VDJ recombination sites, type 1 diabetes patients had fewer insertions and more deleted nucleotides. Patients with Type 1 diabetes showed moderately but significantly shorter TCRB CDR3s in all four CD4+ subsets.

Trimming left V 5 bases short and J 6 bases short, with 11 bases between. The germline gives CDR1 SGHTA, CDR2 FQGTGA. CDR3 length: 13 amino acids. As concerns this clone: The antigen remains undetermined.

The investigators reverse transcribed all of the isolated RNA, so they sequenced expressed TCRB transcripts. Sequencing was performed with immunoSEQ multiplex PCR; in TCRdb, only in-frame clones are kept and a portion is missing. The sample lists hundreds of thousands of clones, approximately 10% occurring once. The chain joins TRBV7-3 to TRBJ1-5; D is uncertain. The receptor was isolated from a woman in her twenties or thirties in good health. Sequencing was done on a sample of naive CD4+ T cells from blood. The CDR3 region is CASSVTGGQPQHF. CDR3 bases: TGTGCCAGCAGCGTTACTGGAGGTCAGCCCCAGCATTTT. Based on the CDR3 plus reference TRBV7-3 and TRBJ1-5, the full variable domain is GAGVSQTPSNKVTEKGKYVELRCDPISGHTALYWYRQSLGQGPEFLIYFQGTGAADDSGLPNDRFFAVRPEGSVSTLKIQRTERGDSAVYLCASSVTGGQPQHFGDGTRLSIL.